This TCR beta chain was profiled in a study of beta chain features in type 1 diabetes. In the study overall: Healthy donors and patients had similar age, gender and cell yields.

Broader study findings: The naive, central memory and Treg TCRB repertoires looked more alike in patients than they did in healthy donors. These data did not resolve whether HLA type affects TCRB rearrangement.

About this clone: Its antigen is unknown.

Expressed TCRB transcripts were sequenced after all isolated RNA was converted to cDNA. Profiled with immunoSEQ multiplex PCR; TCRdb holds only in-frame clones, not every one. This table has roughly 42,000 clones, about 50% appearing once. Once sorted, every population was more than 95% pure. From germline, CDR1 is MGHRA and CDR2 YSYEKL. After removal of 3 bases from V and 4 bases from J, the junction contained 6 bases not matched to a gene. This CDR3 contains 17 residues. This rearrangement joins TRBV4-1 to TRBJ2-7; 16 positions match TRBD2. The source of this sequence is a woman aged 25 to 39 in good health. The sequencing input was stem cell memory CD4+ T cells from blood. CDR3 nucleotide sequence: TGCGCCAGCAGCCAGGGACTAGCGGGAGGGAATCAGTACGAGCAGTACTTC. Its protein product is CASSQGLAGGNQYEQYF.